Here is one T cell receptor beta chain with its context. The data are from a study of T cell repertoires in cytomegalovirus infection. Study summary: It was the public TCR beta signatures that indicated both CMV infection and matching HLA type.

TCRdb re-derived calls from the reads in MiXCR, one entry per CDR3 protein. The table records about 140,000 distinct CDR3 sequences, approximately 5.9% of them present only once. There are 15 residues in the CDR3. CDR1 is MDHEN and CDR2 is SYDVKM in the germline V gene. Trimming took 5 bases from V and 8 from J, leaving 21 bases between them. Material: PBMCs. J is TRBJ1-2 and V is TRBV28; D call uncertain. The source is a human donor in good health (CMV status not recorded). Some clones in this sample may be carry-over from other donors' samples. The CDR3 nucleotides read TGTGCCAGCAGTGAACGACTACGGCTATCTGAAGGCTACACCTTC. As protein: CASSERLRLSEGYTF.